This T cell receptor (beta chain) was sequenced in a study of T cell changes during pregnancy in multiple sclerosis. V shed 4 bases and J shed 0 bases, with 14 bases lying between them. CDR1 SGHNT and CDR2 YYREEE come from the germline V gene (reference sequence). The CDR3 has 17 amino acids. This clone has just one count. TCRdb keeps only in-frame clones here, not all; method: immunoSEQ multiplex PCR. Among tens of thousands of clones listed, 91% were seen once. The chain links TRBV5-4 to TRBJ2-6; no clear D gene. The TCR was taken from a female donor in good health, enrolled as a control in a pregnancy study. The sample here was peripheral blood, taken after pregnancy. DNA of the CDR3: TGTGCCAGCAGCGCGATATCCCAGGTCTCTGGGGCCAACGTCCTGACTTTC. It is translated as CASSAISQVSGANVLTF.